The text below deals with one T cell receptor beta chain. The DNA ends 3 residues before the CDR3 does, and the rest of the CDR3 is filled in from the germline J gene. The data belong to a study of Tregs in tolerant kidney transplant recipients. TCRdb's copy holds only in-frame clones and misses some; the assay was immunoSEQ multiplex PCR. This sample contains roughly 48,000 clones. Germline CDR1 reads WNHNN; CDR2 reads SYGVQD (reference sequence). V lost 3 bases, J lost 6 bases, and 9 bases stayed unmatched. CDR3 length: 16 residues. The clonotype comes from a human donor who received a combined kidney and bone marrow transplant. V gene TRBV10-1 combines with J gene TRBJ2-1; 9 nucleotides line up with TRBD2. The input for sequencing was CD4+ T cells from blood, taken before the transplant. The sequenced part of the CDR3 DNA is TGCGCCAGCAGTGATTTAGCGGGAGAAAAGTTCAATGAG. It translates to CASSDLAGEKFNE. The full CDR3 protein reads CASSDLAGEKFNEQFF.